This TCR beta chain was sequenced during a study of shared clonotypes between healthy human individuals. Study in general: Those who served as donors were a couple of women and a few men between the ages of 18 and 49.

A split of CD4+ cells into CD45RA+ naive and CD45RA-negative memory subsets was performed. The V end lost 6 bases, the J end lost 6 bases, and 15 bases lay between the germline ends. CDR3 size: 13 residues. In germline, CDR1 is MGHDK, CDR2 SYGVNS. About this clone itself: Its specificity is unknown.

The sorted-subset replicate PCRs were given 200 ng DNA, which is tens of thousands of T cell genomes. Produced via immunoSEQ multiplex PCR; TCRdb's table is partial and in-frame only. The sample shows about 1.5 million clones, approximately 97% of them seen only once. Study outcomes and limitations: Between a few donors, naive CD4 clonotypes were shared at a level of around 4.8%.

The chain carries TRBV25-1 and TRBJ2-7, with D possibly being TRBD2 (5 bases). This sequence was found in a man between 25 and 39 years old in good health. Sequenced: naive CD4+ T cells sorted from blood. The subset was: CD45RA+ positively selected. The CDR3 DNA is TGTGCCAGCAGAGTTATAGAGGGTGGCGAGCAGTACTTC. This encodes CASRVIEGGEQYF.